This T cell receptor beta chain derives from a study of T cells in Graves' hyperthyroidism and ophthalmopathy. The sample holds many counts of this clonotype. Its antigen is as yet unknown. Study-level findings and limits: A model built on 13 V-J features separated ophthalmopathy from stable hyperthyroidism.

Each diagnosis was grounded in clinical symptoms, serum thyroxine and TRAb, thyroid ultrasound, and orbital computed tomography. Out of over 7.5 ml of fresh peripheral blood came the PBMCs. Amplified TCR beta CDR3 regions derived from RNA transcripts. Initially, a first-round RT-PCR of the TCR CDR3 employed the HTBI primer set. TCRdb re-derived calls from the multiplex PCR reads in MiXCR, one entry per CDR3 protein. Of 400,000 to 500,000 distinct CDR3 sequences in the sample, about 15% were seen once. Trimming pared 0 bases from V and 3 bases from J, leaving 10 bases between. The CDR3 runs to 15 residues. CDR1 SGDLS and CDR2 YYNGEE come from the germline V gene.

The chain carries TRBV9 and TRBJ1-3; weak D call: TRBD1 (6 bases). The clonotype was recovered from a man between 18 and 35 years old with Graves' ophthalmopathy. Source material: blood. This CDR3 is CASSVGGQIGNTIYF. For the CDR3, the DNA is TGTGCCAGCAGCGTAGGCGGACAGATTGGAAACACCATATATTTT.